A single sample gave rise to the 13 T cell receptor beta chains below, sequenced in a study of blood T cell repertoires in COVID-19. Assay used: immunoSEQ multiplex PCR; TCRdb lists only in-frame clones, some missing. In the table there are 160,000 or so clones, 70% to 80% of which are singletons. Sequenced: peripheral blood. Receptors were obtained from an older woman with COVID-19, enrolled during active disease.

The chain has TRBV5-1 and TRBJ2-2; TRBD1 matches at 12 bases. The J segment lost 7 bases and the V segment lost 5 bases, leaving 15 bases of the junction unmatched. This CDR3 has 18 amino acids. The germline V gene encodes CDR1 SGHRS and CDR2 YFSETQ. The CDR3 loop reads CASRTPGTGGEAHGELFF. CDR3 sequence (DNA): TGCGCCAGCAGGACACCAGGGACAGGGGGCGAGGCCCACGGGGAGCTGTTTTTT.

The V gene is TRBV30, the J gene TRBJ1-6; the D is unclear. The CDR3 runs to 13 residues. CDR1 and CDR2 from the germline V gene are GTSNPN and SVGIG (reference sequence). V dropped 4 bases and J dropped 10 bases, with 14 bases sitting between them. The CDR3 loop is CAWKPGVGSPLHF. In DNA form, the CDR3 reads TGTGCCTGGAAACCGGGAGTAGGATCACCCCTCCACTTT.

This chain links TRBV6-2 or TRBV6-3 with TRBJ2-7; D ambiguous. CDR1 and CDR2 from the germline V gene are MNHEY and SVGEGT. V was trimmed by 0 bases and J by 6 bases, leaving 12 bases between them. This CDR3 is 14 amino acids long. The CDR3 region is CASSYSIVLLEQYF. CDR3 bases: TGTGCCAGCAGTTACTCGATTGTCTTACTCGAGCAGTACTTC.

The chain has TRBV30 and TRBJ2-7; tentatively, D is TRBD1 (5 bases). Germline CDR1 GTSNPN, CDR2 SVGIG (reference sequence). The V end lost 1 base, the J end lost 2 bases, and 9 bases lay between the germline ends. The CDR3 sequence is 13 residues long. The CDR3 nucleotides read TGTGCCTGGAGTGGGGGCGGACCCTACGAGCAGTACTTC. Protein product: CAWSGGGPYEQYF.

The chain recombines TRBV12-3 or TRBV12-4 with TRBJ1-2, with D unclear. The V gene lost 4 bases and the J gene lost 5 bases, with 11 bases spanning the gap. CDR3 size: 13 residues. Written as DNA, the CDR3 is TGTGCCAGCAGTTCCCTTCGAGGGTATGGCTACACCTTC. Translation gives CASSSLRGYGYTF.

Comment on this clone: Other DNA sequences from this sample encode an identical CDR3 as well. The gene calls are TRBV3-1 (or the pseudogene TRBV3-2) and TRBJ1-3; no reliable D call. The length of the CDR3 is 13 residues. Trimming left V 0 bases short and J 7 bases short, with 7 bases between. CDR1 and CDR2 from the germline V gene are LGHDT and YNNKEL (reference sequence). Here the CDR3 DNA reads TGTGCCAGCAGCCAAGATGGCGGCAACACCATATATTTT. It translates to CASSQDGGNTIYF.

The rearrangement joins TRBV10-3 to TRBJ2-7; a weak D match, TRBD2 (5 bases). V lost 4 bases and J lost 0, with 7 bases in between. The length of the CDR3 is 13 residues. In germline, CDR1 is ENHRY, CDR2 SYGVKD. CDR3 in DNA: TGTGCCATCAGTGGTAGCGTCTCCTACGAGCAGTACTTC. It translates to CAISGSVSYEQYF.

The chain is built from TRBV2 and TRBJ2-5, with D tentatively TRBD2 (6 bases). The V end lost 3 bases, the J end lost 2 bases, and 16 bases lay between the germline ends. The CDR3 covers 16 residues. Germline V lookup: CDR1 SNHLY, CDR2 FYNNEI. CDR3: CASSDNAGWAQETQYF. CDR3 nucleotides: TGTGCCAGCAGTGATAATGCGGGGTGGGCTCAAGAGACCCAGTACTTC.

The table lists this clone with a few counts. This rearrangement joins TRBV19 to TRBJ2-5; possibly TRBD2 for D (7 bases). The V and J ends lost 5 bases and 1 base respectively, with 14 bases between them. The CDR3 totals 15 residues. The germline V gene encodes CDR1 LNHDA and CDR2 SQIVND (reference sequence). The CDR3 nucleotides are TGTGCCAGTAGTTTCAATGGGGGGGCCCAAGAGACCCAGTACTTC. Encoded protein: CASSFNGGAQETQYF.

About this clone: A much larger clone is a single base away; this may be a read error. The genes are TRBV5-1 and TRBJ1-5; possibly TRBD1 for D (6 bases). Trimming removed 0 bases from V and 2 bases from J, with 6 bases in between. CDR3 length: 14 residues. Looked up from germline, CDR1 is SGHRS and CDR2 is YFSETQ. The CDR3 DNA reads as TGCGCCAGCAGCTTGGCAGGGGGCAATCAGCCCCAGCATTTT. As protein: CASSLAGGNQPQHF.

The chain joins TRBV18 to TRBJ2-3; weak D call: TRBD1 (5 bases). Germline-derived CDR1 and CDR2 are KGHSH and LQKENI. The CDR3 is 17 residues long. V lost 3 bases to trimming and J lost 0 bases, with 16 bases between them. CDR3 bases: TGTGCCAGCTCACCCCTCGACAGAGTTTATAGCACAGATACGCAGTATTTT. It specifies CASSPLDRVYSTDTQYF.

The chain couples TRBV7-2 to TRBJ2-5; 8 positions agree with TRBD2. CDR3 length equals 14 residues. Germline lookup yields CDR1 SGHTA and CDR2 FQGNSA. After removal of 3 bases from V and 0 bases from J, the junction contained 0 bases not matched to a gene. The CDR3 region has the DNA TGTGCCAGCAGCTTGGGACTAGACCAAGAGACCCAGTACTTC. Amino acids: CASSLGLDQETQYF.

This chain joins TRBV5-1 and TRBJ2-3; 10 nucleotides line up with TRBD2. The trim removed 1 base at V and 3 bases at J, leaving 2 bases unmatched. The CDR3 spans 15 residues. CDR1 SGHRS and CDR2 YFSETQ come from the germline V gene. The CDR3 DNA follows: TGCGCCAGCAGCTTGCGGGGACTAGCGACAGATACGCAGTATTTT. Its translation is CASSLRGLATDTQYF.